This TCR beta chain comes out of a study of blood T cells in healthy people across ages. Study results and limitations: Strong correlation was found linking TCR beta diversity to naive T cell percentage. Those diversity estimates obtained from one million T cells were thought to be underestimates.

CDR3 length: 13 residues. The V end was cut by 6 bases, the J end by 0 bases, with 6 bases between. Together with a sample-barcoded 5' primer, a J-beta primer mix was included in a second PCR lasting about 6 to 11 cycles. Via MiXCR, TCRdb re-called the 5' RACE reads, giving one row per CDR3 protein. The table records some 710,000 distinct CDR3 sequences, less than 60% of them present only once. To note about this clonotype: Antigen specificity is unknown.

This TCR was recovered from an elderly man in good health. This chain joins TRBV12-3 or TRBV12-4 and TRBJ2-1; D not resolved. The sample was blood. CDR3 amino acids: CASRTSSYNEQFF. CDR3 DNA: TGTGCCAGCAGGACCAGCTCCTACAATGAGCAGTTCTTC.